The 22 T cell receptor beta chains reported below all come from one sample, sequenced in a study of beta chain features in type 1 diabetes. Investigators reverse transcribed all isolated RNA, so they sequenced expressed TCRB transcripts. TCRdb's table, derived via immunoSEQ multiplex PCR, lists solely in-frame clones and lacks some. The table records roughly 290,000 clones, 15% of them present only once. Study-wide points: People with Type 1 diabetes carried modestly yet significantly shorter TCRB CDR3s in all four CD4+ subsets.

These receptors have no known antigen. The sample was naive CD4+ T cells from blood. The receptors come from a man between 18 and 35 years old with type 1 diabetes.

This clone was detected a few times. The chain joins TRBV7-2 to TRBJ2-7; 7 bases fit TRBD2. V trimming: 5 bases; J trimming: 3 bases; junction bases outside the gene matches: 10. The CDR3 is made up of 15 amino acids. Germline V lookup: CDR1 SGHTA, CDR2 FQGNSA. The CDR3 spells CASSMLMGGIYEQYF. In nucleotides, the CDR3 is TGTGCCAGCAGCATGCTGATGGGGGGGATCTACGAGCAGTACTTC. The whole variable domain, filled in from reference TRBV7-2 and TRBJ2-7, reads GAGVSQSPSNKVTEKGKDVELRCDPISGHTALYWYRQSLGQGLEFLIYFQGNSAPDKSGLPSDRFSAERTGGSVSTLTIQRTQQEDSAVYLCASSMLMGGIYEQYFGPGTRLTVT.

This chain's CDR3 is CASSRRGGGKSSYNSPLHF. In DNA form, the CDR3 reads TGTGCCAGCAGCCGTCGGGGTGGCGGCAAGAGCTCCTATAATTCACCCCTCCACTTT. The rearrangement uses TRBV11-3 and TRBJ1-6; D is unresolved. The germline V and J ends were trimmed by 5 bases and 0 bases, with 20 bases remaining between them. The V gene's germline CDR1 is SGHNT and CDR2 YENEEA. CDR3 size: 19 residues.

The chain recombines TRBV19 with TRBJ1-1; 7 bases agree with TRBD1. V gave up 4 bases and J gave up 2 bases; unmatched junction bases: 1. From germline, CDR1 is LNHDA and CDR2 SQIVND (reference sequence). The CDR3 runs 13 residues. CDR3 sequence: CASSNRGNTEAFF. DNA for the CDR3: TGTGCCAGTAGTAACAGGGGAAACACTGAAGCTTTCTTT.

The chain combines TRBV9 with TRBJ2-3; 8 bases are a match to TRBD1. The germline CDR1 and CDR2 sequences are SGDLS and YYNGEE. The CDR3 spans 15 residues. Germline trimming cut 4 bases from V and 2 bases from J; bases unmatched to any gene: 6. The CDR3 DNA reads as TGTGCCAGCAGCCCCTGGGACAGGTTCACAGATACGCAGTATTTT. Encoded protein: CASSPWDRFTDTQYF. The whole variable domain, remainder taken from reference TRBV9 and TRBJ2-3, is DSGVTQTPKHLITATGQRVTLRCSPRSGDLSVYWYQQSLDQGLQFLIQYYNGEERAKGNILERFSAQQFPDLHSELNLSSLELGDSALYFCASSPWDRFTDTQYFGPGTRLTVL.

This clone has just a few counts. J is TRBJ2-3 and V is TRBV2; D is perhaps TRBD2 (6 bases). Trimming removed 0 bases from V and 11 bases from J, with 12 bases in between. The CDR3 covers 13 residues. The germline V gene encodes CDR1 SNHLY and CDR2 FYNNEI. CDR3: CASSEARGDEQYF. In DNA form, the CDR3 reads TGTGCCAGCAGTGAAGCGCGGGGCGACGAGCAGTATTTT.

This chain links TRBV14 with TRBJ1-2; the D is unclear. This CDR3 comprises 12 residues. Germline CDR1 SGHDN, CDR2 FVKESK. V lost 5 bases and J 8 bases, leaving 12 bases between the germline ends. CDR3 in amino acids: CASSTQTAGYTF. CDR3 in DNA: TGTGCCAGCAGCACGCAGACTGCCGGCTACACCTTC.

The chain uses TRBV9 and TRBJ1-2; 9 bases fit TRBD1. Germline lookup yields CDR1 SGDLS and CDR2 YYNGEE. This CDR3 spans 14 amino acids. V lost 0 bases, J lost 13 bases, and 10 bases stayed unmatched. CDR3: CASSVEVRGTGITF. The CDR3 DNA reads TGTGCCAGCAGCGTAGAGGTACGGGGGACAGGGATCACCTTC.

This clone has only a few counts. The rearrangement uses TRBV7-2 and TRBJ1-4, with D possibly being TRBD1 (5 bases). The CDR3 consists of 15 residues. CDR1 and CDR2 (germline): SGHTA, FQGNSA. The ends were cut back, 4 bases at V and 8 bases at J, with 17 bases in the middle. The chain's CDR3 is CASSSRGTVVEKLFF. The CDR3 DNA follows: TGTGCCAGCAGCTCTAGGGGAACGGTCGTCGAAAAACTGTTTTTT.

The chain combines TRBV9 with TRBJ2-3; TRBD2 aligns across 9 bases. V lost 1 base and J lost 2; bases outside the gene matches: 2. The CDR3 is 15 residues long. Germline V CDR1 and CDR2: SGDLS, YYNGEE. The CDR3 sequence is CASSVTSGHTDTQYF. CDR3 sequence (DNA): TGTGCCAGCAGCGTAACTAGCGGGCACACAGATACGCAGTATTTT.

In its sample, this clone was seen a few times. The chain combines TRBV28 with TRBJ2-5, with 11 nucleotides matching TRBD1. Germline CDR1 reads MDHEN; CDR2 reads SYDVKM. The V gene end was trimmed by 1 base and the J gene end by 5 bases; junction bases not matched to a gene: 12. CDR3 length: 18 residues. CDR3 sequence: CASSLFNTGTGGRETQYF. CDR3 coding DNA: TGTGCCAGCAGTTTATTCAATACCGGGACAGGGGGACGGGAGACCCAGTACTTC. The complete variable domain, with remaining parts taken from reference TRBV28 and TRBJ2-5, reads DVKVTQSSRYLVKRTGEKVFLECVQDMDHENMFWYRQDPGLGLRLIYFSYDVKMKEKGDIPEGYSVSREKKERFSLILESASTNQTSMYLCASSLFNTGTGGRETQYFGPGTRLLVL.

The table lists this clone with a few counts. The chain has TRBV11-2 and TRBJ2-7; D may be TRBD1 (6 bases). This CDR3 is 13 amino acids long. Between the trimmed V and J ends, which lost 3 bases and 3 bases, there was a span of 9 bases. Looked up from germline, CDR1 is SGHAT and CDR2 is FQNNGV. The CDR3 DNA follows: TGTGCCAGCAGCTTGTCCAGGGGCTACGAGCAGTACTTC. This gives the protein CASSLSRGYEQYF.

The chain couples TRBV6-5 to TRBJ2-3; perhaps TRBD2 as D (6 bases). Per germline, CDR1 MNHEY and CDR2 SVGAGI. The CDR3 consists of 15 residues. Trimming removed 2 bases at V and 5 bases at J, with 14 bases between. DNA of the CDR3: TGTGCCAGCAGTTACCAAGCGGGTGGATTAGATACGCAGTATTTT. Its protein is CASSYQAGGLDTQYF.

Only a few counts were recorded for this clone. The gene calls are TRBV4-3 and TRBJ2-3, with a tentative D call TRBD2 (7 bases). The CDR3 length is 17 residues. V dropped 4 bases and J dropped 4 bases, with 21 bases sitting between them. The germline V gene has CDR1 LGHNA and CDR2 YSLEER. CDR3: CASSLRRGGTFADTQYF. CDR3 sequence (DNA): TGCGCCAGCAGCCTTCGAAGGGGGGGAACGTTCGCAGATACGCAGTATTTT.

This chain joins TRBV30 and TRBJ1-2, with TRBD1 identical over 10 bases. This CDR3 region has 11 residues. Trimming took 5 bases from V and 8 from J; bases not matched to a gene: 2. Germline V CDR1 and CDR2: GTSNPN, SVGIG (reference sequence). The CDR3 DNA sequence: TGTGCCTGGGGGGACAGGGGCGGCTACACCTTC. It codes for CAWGDRGGYTF. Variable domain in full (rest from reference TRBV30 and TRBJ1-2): SQTIHQWPATLVQPVGSPLSLECTVEGTSNPNLYWYRQAAGRGLQLLFYSVGIGQISSEVPQNLSASRPQDRQFILSSKKLLLSDSGFYLCAWGDRGGYTFGSGTRLTVV.

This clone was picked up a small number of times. CDR3 residues: CASSSRDSIYEQYF. The DNA for the CDR3 is TGTGCCAGCAGCTCCCGGGACAGTATCTACGAGCAGTACTTC. The chain employs TRBV7-2 and TRBJ2-7, with 7 nucleotides matching TRBD1. Germline CDR1 reads SGHTA; CDR2 reads FQGNSA. After removal of 4 bases from V and 3 bases from J, the junction contained 6 bases not matched to a gene. The CDR3 has 14 amino acids.

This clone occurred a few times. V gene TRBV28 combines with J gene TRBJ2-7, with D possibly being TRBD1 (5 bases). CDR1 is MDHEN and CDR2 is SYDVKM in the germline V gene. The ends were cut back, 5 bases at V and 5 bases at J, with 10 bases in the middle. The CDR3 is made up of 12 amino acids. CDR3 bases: TGTGCCAGCAGTCCCCGACAGAACGAGCAGTACTTC. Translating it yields CASSPRQNEQYF.

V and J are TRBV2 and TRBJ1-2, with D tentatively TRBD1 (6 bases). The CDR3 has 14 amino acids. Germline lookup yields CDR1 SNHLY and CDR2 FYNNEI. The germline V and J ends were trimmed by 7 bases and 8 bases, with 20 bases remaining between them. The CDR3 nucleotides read TGTGCCAGCACCAGGACGGACAGAGAGAAGGGCTACACCTTC. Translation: CASTRTDREKGYTF. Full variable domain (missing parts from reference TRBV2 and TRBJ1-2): EPEVTQTPSHQVTQMGQEVILRCVPISNHLYFYWYRQILGQKVEFLVSFYNNEISEKSEIFDDQFSVERPDGSNFTLKIRSTKLEDSAMYFCASTRTDREKGYTFGSGTRLTVV.

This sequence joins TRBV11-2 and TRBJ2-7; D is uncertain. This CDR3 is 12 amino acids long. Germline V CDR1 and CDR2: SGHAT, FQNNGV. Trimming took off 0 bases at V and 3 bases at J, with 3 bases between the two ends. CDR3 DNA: TGTGCCAGCAGCTTAGACCACTACGAGCAGTACTTC. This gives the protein CASSLDHYEQYF. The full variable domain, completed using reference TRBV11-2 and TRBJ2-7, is EAGVAQSPRYKIIEKRQSVAFWCNPISGHATLYWYQQILGQGPKLLIQFQNNGVVDDSQLPKDRFSAERLKGVDSTLKIQPAKLEDSAVYLCASSLDHYEQYFGPGTRLTVT.

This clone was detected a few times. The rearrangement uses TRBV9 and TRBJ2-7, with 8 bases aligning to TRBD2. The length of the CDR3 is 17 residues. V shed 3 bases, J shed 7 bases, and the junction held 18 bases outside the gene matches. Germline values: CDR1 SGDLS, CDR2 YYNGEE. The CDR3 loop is CASSGRLGSGSIEEQYF. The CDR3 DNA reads TGTGCCAGCAGCGGACGCCTCGGGAGCGGGAGTATTGAGGAGCAGTACTTC.

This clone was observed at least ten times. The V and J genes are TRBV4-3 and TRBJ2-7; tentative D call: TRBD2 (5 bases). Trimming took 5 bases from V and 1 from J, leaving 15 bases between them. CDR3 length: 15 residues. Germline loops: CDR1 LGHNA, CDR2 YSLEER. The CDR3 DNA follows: TGCGCCAGCAGCTCGTCTCGGGAAGAGTCCTACGAGCAGTACTTC. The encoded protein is CASSSSREESYEQYF.

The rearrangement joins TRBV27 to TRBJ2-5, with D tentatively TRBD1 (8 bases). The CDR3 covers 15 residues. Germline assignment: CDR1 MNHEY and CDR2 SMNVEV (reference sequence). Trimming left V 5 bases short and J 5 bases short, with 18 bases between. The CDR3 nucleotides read TGTGCCAGCAGTAGCGGACAGGGAGGGAAGGAGACCCAGTACTTC. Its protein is CASSSGQGGKETQYF.

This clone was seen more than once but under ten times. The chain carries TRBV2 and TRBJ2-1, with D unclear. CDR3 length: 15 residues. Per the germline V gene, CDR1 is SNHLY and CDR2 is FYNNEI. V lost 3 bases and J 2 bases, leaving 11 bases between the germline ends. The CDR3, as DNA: TGTGCCAGCAGTGATGAAGCGCTAGCCTACAATGAGCAGTTCTTC. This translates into CASSDEALAYNEQFF.